A selection of T cell receptor beta chains follows, all from one sample in a study of T cells in Graves' hyperthyroidism and ophthalmopathy. From the multiplex PCR reads, TCRdb called clonotypes with MiXCR, one entry per CDR3 protein. This table has about 640,000 distinct CDR3 sequences, around 21% appearing once. The sample was blood. Receptors were obtained from a man aged 30 to 45 with Graves' ophthalmopathy. Each CDR3 is given with its conserved first and last residue. Each record gives: V gene, CDR3 length, D gene, clone size, J gene, CDR3 protein, CDR3 DNA. The D gene is left open where the match is weak. Size is stated for part of the rows, as once, few or many counts, or as a class when the clone is expanded.

>TRBV5-1|15|TRBD1|many|TRBJ2-3
CASRSGTGGTDTQYF
TGCGCCAGCAGGTCCGGGACAGGGGGGACAGATACGCAGTATTTT
>TRBV25-1|15|TRBD2|once|TRBJ2-3
CASSGSGRGADTQYF
TGTGCCAGCAGTGGAAGCGGGAGAGGCGCAGATACGCAGTATTTT
>TRBV30|14|.|.|TRBJ2-1
CAWSLGVTYNEQFF
TGTGCCTGGAGTCTAGGGGTAACCTACAATGAGCAGTTCTTC
>TRBV2|16|.|few|TRBJ2-2
CASSEAPIGVTGELFF
TGTGCCAGCAGTGAAGCGCCAATCGGGGTGACCGGGGAGCTGTTTTTT
>TRBV5-6|15|TRBD2|.|TRBJ2-3
CAGSLDGGGIDTQYF
TGTGCCGGCAGCTTAGACGGGGGGGGGATAGATACGCAGTATTTT
>TRBV30|16|.|.|TRBJ2-1
CAGNPGAFGKYDEQFF
TGTGCCGGAAACCCCGGGGCCTTCGGAAAGTACGATGAGCAGTTCTTC
>TRBV29-1|17|.|.|TRBJ2-2
CSVERRGQGKNTGELFF
TGCAGCGTTGAACGGAGGGGGCAGGGGAAGAACACCGGGGAGCTGTTTTTT
>TRBV6-1|15|TRBD2|.|TRBJ2-5
CATDPYSGRAQTQYF
TGTGCCACCGACCCCTATAGCGGGAGAGCGCAGACCCAGTACTTC
>TRBV29-1|14|TRBD2|many|TRBJ2-7
CSVEALAGEREQYF
TGCAGCGTTGAAGCACTAGCGGGAGAGCGGGAGCAGTACTTC
>TRBV18|15|TRBD2|many|TRBJ2-1
CASSPGREGHNEQFF
TGTGCCAGCTCACCGGGACGGGAGGGCCACAATGAGCAGTTCTTC
>TRBV5-1|16|TRBD1|.|TRBJ2-1
CASSLPGTGAPNEQFF
TGCGCCAGCAGCTTGCCCGGGACAGGGGCCCCTAATGAGCAGTTCTTC